This T cell receptor (beta chain) originates from a study of beta chain features in type 1 diabetes. Points from the study as a whole: In all four CD4+ subsets, TCRB CDR3 length was significantly, moderately reduced in type 1 diabetes.

Expressed TCRB transcripts were sequenced, since all the RNA that had been isolated was reverse transcribed. About 1.01 million reads were obtained per stem cell-like memory T cell sample on average. Generated by immunoSEQ multiplex PCR, the TCRdb table keeps only in-frame clones and is missing some. Among about 23,000 clones listed, under 60% were seen once. CDR3 length equals 12 residues. Germline CDR1 is LNHDA and CDR2 is SQIVND (reference sequence). Deletions cut 3 bases from V and 6 bases from J, with 5 bases between. Every single donor gave one heparinised blood draw, and these averaged roughly 0.11 L. This clone was counted only a few times. Antigen specificity is unknown.

The chain links TRBV19 to TRBJ2-2, with D uncertain. The sequenced sample consisted of stem cell memory CD4+ T cells from blood. The receptor comes from a man aged 18-30 years with type 1 diabetes. The CDR3, as DNA: TGTGCCAGTAGTATGTTATCCGGGGAGCTGTTTTTT. Translating gives CASSMLSGELFF.